A single sample is the source of the 23 T cell receptor beta chains below, sequenced in a study of Graves' ophthalmopathy and Graves' hyperthyroidism (dated 2018 in TCRdb). TCRdb lists the instrument as Illumina HiSeq 2000. TCR beta CDR3 regions were amplified from RNA transcripts for repertoire sequencing. The first round of RT-PCR was done with HTBI primers and the Qiagen OneStep RT-PCR kit, and was followed by a second round of multiplex PCR, then size selection and purification. The public reads were run again by TCRdb, first through fastp at Q25 and then through MiXCR, and only productive beta chains were kept. Rows are unified per CDR3 protein, each entry keeping the most common DNA and genes. For this sample the table gives tens of thousands of distinct CDR3 sequences, of which approximately 55% were detected only once. In total, the top ten clones hold about a quarter of the sample. Source material: peripheral blood. The receptor source for this set is an adult woman with stable Graves' hyperthyroidism.

As concerns this clonotype: One end of the junction is discordant with germline, which a read error may explain. This rearrangement joins TRBV29-1 to TRBJ2-7; D may correspond to TRBD1 or TRBD2 (5 bases each). The CDR3 totals 14 residues. The germline V gene encodes CDR1 SQVTM and CDR2 ANQGSEA. The CDR3 DNA reads as TGCAGCGCCACGAGGGGAAGGGTACTCCACGAGCGGTACTTC. It encodes CSATRGRVLHERYF.

This clonotype was recorded at least ten times. This chain uses TRBV11-1 with TRBJ2-6; 13 bases are a match to TRBD2. V trimming: 0 bases; J trimming: 2 bases; junction bases outside the gene matches: 4. Germline V gene sequence: CDR1 SGHAT, CDR2 FQDESV (reference sequence). The CDR3 is made up of 19 amino acids. As DNA, the CDR3 is TGTGCCAGCAGCTTAGCGGGAACTAGCGGGAGGGCTGGGGCCAACGTCCTGACTTTC. Translation gives CASSLAGTSGRAGANVLTF. The complete variable domain, with remaining parts taken from reference TRBV11-1 and TRBJ2-6, reads EAEVAQSPRYKITEKSQAVAFWCDPISGHATLYWYRQILGQGPELLVQFQDESVVDDSQLPKDRFSAERLKGVDSTLKIQPAELGDSAMYLCASSLAGTSGRAGANVLTFGAGSRLTVL.

This clonotype was seen a few times. The chain couples TRBV5-1 to TRBJ2-7, with a tentative D call TRBD2 (6 bases). Trimming cost V 4 bases and J 0 bases, with 17 bases left between them. The CDR3 is 16 amino acids. Germline lookup yields CDR1 SGHRS and CDR2 YFSETQ. The chain's CDR3 is CASSRGAGPYSYEQYF. CDR3 nucleotides: TGCGCCAGCAGCCGCGGGGCAGGGCCATACTCCTACGAGCAGTACTTC.

The V and J genes are TRBV5-6 and TRBJ1-1; D remains unclear. The V end was cut by 0 bases, the J end by 11 bases, with 17 bases between. The CDR3 extends over 14 amino acids. From germline, CDR1 is SGHDT and CDR2 YYEEEE. The CDR3 loop is CASSLDQAASNAFF. The CDR3 DNA is TGTGCCAGCAGCTTGGACCAGGCTGCTTCTAACGCTTTCTTT.

This clonotype was detected only a few times. This chain joins TRBV29-1 and TRBJ1-2; D unclear. V was cut by 1 base and J by 9 bases, with 6 bases left in between. The CDR3 has 10 amino acids. Germline CDR1 reads SQVTM; CDR2 reads ANQGSEA. DNA of the CDR3: TGCAGCGTTGAAGGACCGCGCTACACCTTC. Translating gives CSVEGPRYTF.

This clonotype was recorded at least ten times. The chain uses TRBV11-2 and TRBJ2-2, with 9 bases lining up with TRBD2. CDR3 length: 16 residues. V trimming: 4 bases; J trimming: 0 bases; junction bases outside the gene matches: 3. CDR1 is SGHAT and CDR2 is FQNNGV in the germline V gene. CDR3 sequence reads: CASSSVAGANTGELFF. The CDR3, as DNA: TGTGCCAGCAGCTCAGTAGCGGGAGCGAACACCGGGGAGCTGTTTTTT. Supplemented by reference TRBV11-2 and TRBJ2-2, the full variable domain reads EAGVAQSPRYKIIEKRQSVAFWCNPISGHATLYWYQQILGQGPKLLIQFQNNGVVDDSQLPKDRFSAERLKGVDSTLKIQPAKLEDSAVYLCASSSVAGANTGELFFGEGSRLTVL.

The rearrangement links TRBV20-1 to TRBJ1-1, with a tentative D call TRBD1 (5 bases). The CDR3 has 13 residues. Germline V gene lookup returns CDR1 DFQATT and CDR2 SNEGSKA (reference sequence). The V gene lost 7 bases and the J gene lost 2 bases, with 14 bases spanning the gap. The CDR3 region is CSVRGRVNTEAFF. Here the CDR3 DNA reads TGCAGTGTAAGGGGCAGAGTAAACACTGAAGCTTTCTTT.

A note on this clonotype: The DNA is left out, because the CDR3 cannot be placed on it with certainty; the CDR3 is given as TCRdb lists it. This rearrangement joins TRBV2 to TRBJ1-2; the table names TRBD1, a call not compared with the DNA. The CDR3 is 12 residues long, ends included. In germline, CDR1 is SNHLY, CDR2 FYNNEI. CDR3: CASSQWGSGNTF.

This clonotype occurred many times. The chain recombines TRBV5-5 with TRBJ2-2; tentatively, D is TRBD1 (6 bases). The CDR3 length is 15 residues. Germline CDR1 SGHKS, CDR2 YYEKEE (reference sequence). Between the trimmed V and J ends, which lost 3 bases and 6 bases, there was a span of 15 bases. Here the CDR3 DNA reads TGTGCCAGCAGCTACCGGGGCAGGGGTTCCGGGGAGCTGTTTTTT. Its translation is CASSYRGRGSGELFF.

This clonotype has at least ten counts. The V and J genes are TRBV7-6 and TRBJ1-6; no clear D. This CDR3 contains 13 residues. The V gene lost 1 base and the J gene lost 7 bases, with 5 bases spanning the gap. The germline gives CDR1 SGHVS, CDR2 FNYEAQ. CDR3 loop: CASSLGQNSPLHF. The CDR3 bases are TGTGCCAGCAGCTTAGGACAAAATTCACCCCTCCACTTT. Using reference TRBV7-6 and TRBJ1-6 for the parts outside the CDR3, the full variable domain is GAGVSQSPRYKVTKRGQDVALRCDPISGHVSLYWYRQALGQGPEFLTYFNYEAQQDKSGLPNDRFSAERPEGSISTLTIQRTEQRDSAMYRCASSLGQNSPLHFGNGTRLTVT.

This clonotype was counted many times. The V and J genes are TRBV20-1 and TRBJ1-2; D unclear. This CDR3 has 14 amino acids. CDR1 DFQATT and CDR2 SNEGSKA come from the germline V gene (reference sequence). V shed 1 base and J shed 5 bases, with 14 bases lying between them. CDR3 DNA: TGCAGTGCTAGAGCAGGCCCGAGAGAATATGGCTACACCTTC. This codes for CSARAGPREYGYTF.

The chain joins TRBV27 to TRBJ2-3, with D unclear. This CDR3 region has 11 residues. Germline lookup yields CDR1 MNHEY and CDR2 SMNVEV (reference sequence). Trimming removed 2 bases from V and 5 bases from J, with 2 bases in between. The CDR3 DNA is TGTGCCAGCAGTTTACAAGATACGCAGTATTTT. Translation: CASSLQDTQYF.

The gene calls are TRBV25-1 and TRBJ1-1; weak D call: TRBD1 (5 bases). Germline CDR1 reads MGHDK; CDR2 reads SYGVNS. The CDR3 sequence is 14 residues long. In nucleotides, the CDR3 is TGTGCTAGAGATAGGAGGGGCGGGGGGACTGAAGCTTTCTTT. The encoded protein is CARDRRGGGTEAFF.

The chain has TRBV7-2 and TRBJ2-7; D unclear. CDR3 length equals 13 residues. In germline, CDR1 is SGHTA, CDR2 FQGNSA. V dropped 1 base and J dropped 5 bases, with 9 bases sitting between them. The CDR3 here is CASSLGWADEQYF. The CDR3 DNA follows: TGTGCCAGCAGCTTAGGTTGGGCTGACGAGCAGTACTTC.

This clonotype was seen a single time. The chain uses TRBV5-1 and TRBJ2-7, with 14 nucleotides matching TRBD2. Germline values: CDR1 SGHRS, CDR2 YFSETQ. V shed 4 bases, J shed 0 bases, and the junction held 9 bases outside the gene matches. This CDR3 has 18 amino acids. CDR3 residues: CASSLPRLAGGYSYEQYF. In DNA, the CDR3 is TGCGCCAGCAGCCTACCCAGACTAGCGGGAGGGTACTCCTACGAGCAGTACTTC.

This clonotype was observed at least ten times. The rearrangement uses TRBV28 and TRBJ2-7, with a weak D call TRBD1 (6 bases). The ends were cut back, 6 bases at V and 4 bases at J, with 16 bases in the middle. The CDR3 is 14 amino acids. The germline V gene encodes CDR1 MDHEN and CDR2 SYDVKM. The CDR3 loop is CASSLRQATYEQYF. DNA of the CDR3: TGTGCCAGCAGCTTGAGACAGGCCACTTACGAGCAGTACTTC.

This clonotype was seen ten or more times. The CDR3 nucleotides read TGTGCCAGCAGTTACCGGGACAGGCAAGAGACCCAGTACTTC. Translating gives CASSYRDRQETQYF. V gene TRBV6-2 or TRBV6-3 combines with J gene TRBJ2-5, with TRBD1 matching 8 bases. CDR3 size: 14 residues. Germline V gene sequence: CDR1 MNHEY, CDR2 SVGEGT. The ends lost 2 bases at V and 2 bases at J; junction bases unmatched: 1.

V usage is TRBV4-3 and J usage is TRBJ2-7, with a weak D call TRBD1 (5 bases). Germline CDR1 LGHNA, CDR2 YSLEER. The CDR3 has 14 amino acids. Between the trimmed V and J ends, which lost 1 base and 2 bases, there was a span of 9 bases. The CDR3 DNA reads TGCGCCAGCAGCCAAGGGTTGGGGCCCTACGAGCAGTACTTC. Translated, it gives CASSQGLGPYEQYF.

V is TRBV6-6 and J is TRBJ1-2; no clear D. V lost 10 bases and J 8 bases, leaving 11 bases between the germline ends. Germline lookup yields CDR1 MNHNY and CDR2 SVGAGI (reference sequence). CDR3 length equals 10 residues. Written as DNA, the CDR3 is TGTGCCACCAAGGGATCGGGCTACACCTTC. Its protein is CATKGSGYTF.

This clonotype was counted ten times or more. The genes are TRBV13 and TRBJ1-3; D is perhaps TRBD1 (6 bases). Trimming shortened V by 3 bases and J by 3 bases, and 9 bases separated the two germline ends. This CDR3 has 14 residues. CDR1 and CDR2 from the germline V gene are PRHDT and FYEKMQ (reference sequence). The CDR3 is CASSLGRGGNTIYF. The CDR3 DNA follows: TGTGCCAGCAGCTTGGGCAGGGGTGGAAACACCATATATTTT.

This clonotype was recorded many times. The chain carries TRBV5-8 and TRBJ2-3; 9 bases match TRBD2. This CDR3 is built from 16 residues. Per germline, CDR1 SGHTS and CDR2 YDEGEE. V was clipped by 4 bases and J by 0 bases; unmatched bases: 6. The CDR3: CASSPRTSVSTDTQYF. In nucleotides, the CDR3 is TGTGCCAGCAGCCCTCGGACTAGCGTGAGCACAGATACGCAGTATTTT.

This clonotype is deemed medium-sized. The CDR3 nucleotides read TGTGCCATCAGGCCACAGGGAAGAGAGACCCAGTACTTC. This gives the protein CAIRPQGRETQYF. The J gene is TRBJ2-5, the V gene TRBV10-3, with D tentatively TRBD1 (6 bases). Germline CDR1 is ENHRY and CDR2 is SYGVKD. There are 13 residues in the CDR3. V lost 6 bases to trimming and J lost 4 bases, with 12 bases between them.

The sample holds many counts of this clonotype. The chain employs TRBV6-1 and TRBJ2-6, with a weak D call TRBD1 (6 bases). There are 18 residues in the CDR3. V gave up 0 bases and J gave up 1 base, with 13 bases separating them. Germline lookup yields CDR1 MNHNS and CDR2 SASEGT. The CDR3 DNA follows: TGTGCCAGCAGTGAAGCTTCGACAGGCCTTTCTGGGGCCAACGTCCTGACTTTC. Residues: CASSEASTGLSGANVLTF.